A single sample gave rise to the 30 T cell receptor beta chains below, sequenced in a study of CD8 T cells in ankylosing spondylitis. Study-wide findings and caveats: Ankylosing spondylitis blood seemed to carry a telltale TCR beta motif made of fewer than ten highly homologous variants.

These receptors are not linked to any known antigen. TCRdb processed the 5' RACE reads anew with MiXCR; each CDR3 protein has one entry. The sample contains 350,000 to 450,000 distinct CDR3 sequences, roughly a quarter of which appear only once. Sample: blood, either unsorted or a sorted T cell fraction (not recorded which). The receptors were gathered from a male donor with ankylosing spondylitis.

The V call is TRBV29-1, the J call TRBJ1-4; D not resolved. This CDR3 spans 11 amino acids. V was pared by 8 bases and J by 8 bases, with 12 bases between. Germline values: CDR1 SQVTM, CDR2 ANQGSEA. Written as DNA, the CDR3 is TGCAGCACCGTAGTAAGGGAAAAACTGTTTTTT. Protein product: CSTVVREKLFF.

This clonotype was found a few times. The chain employs TRBV29-1 and TRBJ1-2; D is perhaps TRBD1 (5 bases). The CDR3 sequence is 12 residues long. V was cut by 7 bases and J by 14 bases, with 23 bases left in between. Germline CDR1 is SQVTM and CDR2 is ANQGSEA. The CDR3 spells CSAAQDNRVETF. The CDR3 DNA reads as TGCAGCGCGGCGCAGGACAACCGGGTGGAGACCTTC.

The gene calls are TRBV15 and TRBJ2-5, with a possible D match to TRBD1 (6 bases). The CDR3 consists of 13 residues. Trimming pared 1 base from V and 5 bases from J, leaving 8 bases between. Germline V gene data show CDR1 as LNHNV and CDR2 as YYDKDF (reference sequence). DNA for the CDR3: TGTGCCACCAGCAGAGGAAGGGGGGAGACCCAGTACTTC. The encoded protein is CATSRGRGETQYF.

J is TRBJ2-7 and V is TRBV5-8; 9 bases agree with TRBD2. Looked up from germline, CDR1 is SGHTS and CDR2 is YDEGEE. This CDR3 has 15 amino acids. V lost 3 bases to trimming and J lost 4 bases; unmatched junction nucleotides: 8. CDR3 protein: CASSYRLSGSYEQYF. CDR3 nucleotide sequence: TGTGCCAGCAGCTACCGCCTTAGCGGGAGTTACGAGCAGTACTTC.

This clonotype was seen a few times. The chain uses TRBV5-1 and TRBJ2-1; D is tentatively TRBD1 or TRBD2 (5 bases each). This CDR3 comprises 13 residues. CDR1 and CDR2 (germline): SGHRS, YFSETQ. V was trimmed by 5 bases and J by 8 bases, leaving 14 bases between them. The CDR3 loop is CASRDGTADEQFF. The CDR3 nucleotides read TGCGCCAGCAGGGACGGGACGGCTGATGAGCAGTTCTTC.

The chain couples TRBV3-1 to TRBJ2-7, with 12 bases fitting TRBD2. Germline CDR1 LGHDT, CDR2 YNNKEL (reference sequence). The CDR3 extends over 14 amino acids. Trimming at V came to 6 bases and at J to 6 bases, leaving 6 bases not matched to a gene. Here the CDR3 DNA reads TGTGCCAGCAGTCGTCCGGGACTAGCGGGCGAGCAGTACTTC. Translating it yields CASSRPGLAGEQYF.

This clonotype has just a few counts. CDR3 loop: CASSADREYQPQHF. The CDR3 nucleotides read TGTGCCAGCAGCGCCGACAGGGAGTATCAGCCCCAGCATTTT. This sequence joins TRBV7-2 and TRBJ1-5; 7 bases match TRBD1. The CDR3 length is 14 residues. Germline CDR1 reads SGHTA; CDR2 reads FQGNSA. Germline trimming cut 5 bases from V and 5 bases from J; bases unmatched to any gene: 6.

The chain carries TRBV20-1 and TRBJ2-5, with 7 bases that match TRBD1. V gave up 1 base and J gave up 5 bases; unmatched junction bases: 10. The CDR3 extends over 15 amino acids. Germline V CDR1 and CDR2: DFQATT, SNEGSKA (reference sequence). Here the CDR3 reads CSARVGQPGLETQYF. CDR3 in DNA: TGCAGTGCTAGAGTGGGACAGCCTGGATTGGAGACCCAGTACTTC.

Worth noting for this clonotype: At one of its ends the junction is not consistent with the germline gene, which may arise from a read error. Here the CDR3 DNA reads TGTGCCAGCAGTCGTTCCGGGTCCCGTACTAATGAAAAGCTGTTTTTT. As protein: CASSRSGSRTNEKLFF. V is TRBV27 and J is TRBJ1-4; no firm D call. CDR1 and CDR2 from the germline V gene are MNHEY and SMNVEV (reference sequence). The CDR3 is 16 residues long.

The chain couples TRBV5-1 to TRBJ2-1, with 9 bases identical to TRBD1. The CDR3 is 15 amino acids. Germline V gene sequence: CDR1 SGHRS, CDR2 YFSETQ. The ends lost 5 bases at V and 2 bases at J; junction bases unmatched: 5. The CDR3 protein is CASRDRGDTYNEQFF. In DNA form, the CDR3 reads TGCGCCAGCAGGGACAGGGGTGACACCTACAATGAGCAGTTCTTC.

This clonotype showed up just a few times. V usage is TRBV29-1 and J usage is TRBJ2-2, with 13 positions matching TRBD2. After removal of 3 bases from V and 6 bases from J, the junction contained 7 bases not matched to a gene. From germline, CDR1 is SQVTM and CDR2 ANQGSEA. This CDR3 region has 16 residues. Written as DNA, the CDR3 is TGCAGCGTTGATACTAGCGGGAGGGGCTTTCCCGGGGAGCTGTTTTTT. It is translated as CSVDTSGRGFPGELFF.

The rearrangement links TRBV20-1 to TRBJ2-1, with D maybe TRBD2 (7 bases). There are 17 residues in the CDR3. The V end was cut by 6 bases, the J end by 3 bases, with 24 bases between. Germline CDR1 reads DFQATT; CDR2 reads SNEGSKA (reference sequence). The DNA for the CDR3 is TGCAGTGCCGTATCCACGGGGGGCCGGGGGTACTACAATGAGCAGTTCTTC. It yields the protein CSAVSTGGRGYYNEQFF.

The V and J genes are TRBV2 and TRBJ1-6; D possibly corresponds to TRBD1 (5 bases). CDR3 length: 14 amino acids. Germline V gene lookup returns CDR1 SNHLY and CDR2 FYNNEI. Trimming took 5 bases from V and 7 from J, leaving 12 bases between them. In DNA form, the CDR3 reads TGTGCCAGCAGTAGTGACAGAATCAATTCACCCCTCCACTTT. Translated: CASSSDRINSPLHF.

A few counts support this clonotype. The chain links TRBV20-1 to TRBJ2-5; 14 positions agree with TRBD2. This CDR3 spans 14 amino acids. The germline V gene encodes CDR1 DFQATT and CDR2 SNEGSKA (reference sequence). CDR3 nucleotides: TGCAGCACACCGGGACTAGCGGGAGTTGAGACCCAGTACTTC. Translated, it gives CSTPGLAGVETQYF.

This clonotype showed up many times. The chain carries TRBV2 and TRBJ2-1; TRBD2 agrees at 9 bases. Germline CDR1 SNHLY, CDR2 FYNNEI. V lost 6 bases and J lost 0; bases outside the gene matches: 6. The CDR3 is 16 residues long. The CDR3 sequence: CASSRGLAHSYNEQFF. The CDR3 DNA is TGTGCCAGCAGCCGGGGACTAGCACACTCCTACAATGAGCAGTTCTTC.

This clonotype was observed at least ten times. The genes are TRBV5-1 and TRBJ1-5, with no clear D. V was trimmed by 0 bases and J by 6 bases, leaving 7 bases between them. CDR1 and CDR2 from the germline V gene are SGHRS and YFSETQ. This CDR3 has 13 amino acids. This CDR3 reads CASSLGGGQPQHF. CDR3 nucleotides: TGCGCCAGCAGCTTGGGCGGTGGTCAGCCCCAGCATTTT.

The genes are TRBV19 and TRBJ2-7; maybe TRBD2 (5 bases). Deletions cut 6 bases from V and 5 bases from J, with 20 bases between. The CDR3 contains 15 residues. Per the germline V gene, CDR1 is LNHDA and CDR2 is SQIVND (reference sequence). The CDR3 nucleotides are TGTGCCAGTAGGAAAATGAGCGGACCTCTCAACGAGCAGTACTTC. The encoded protein is CASRKMSGPLNEQYF.

This clonotype showed up just a few times. The CDR3, as DNA: TGTGCCAGCAGCGATCGGACGGGAAAACTGTTTTTT. Protein: CASSDRTGKLFF. This chain links TRBV14 with TRBJ1-4; D not certain. V gave up 5 bases and J gave up 10 bases, with 11 bases separating them. Germline-derived CDR1 and CDR2 are SGHDN and FVKESK. The CDR3 has 12 amino acids.

This clonotype has just a few counts. The V gene is TRBV9, the J gene TRBJ2-1; D could derive from TRBD1 or TRBD2 (5 bases each). V was clipped by 4 bases and J by 3 bases, with 17 bases between them. CDR3 length: 16 residues. The germline V gene has CDR1 SGDLS and CDR2 YYNGEE. The CDR3: CASSRRGAPGYNEQFF. CDR3 sequence (DNA): TGTGCCAGCAGCAGACGAGGGGCCCCTGGCTACAATGAGCAGTTCTTC.

This clonotype has ten or more counts. The rearrangement links TRBV2 to TRBJ1-6; D remains ambiguous. This CDR3 is built from 13 residues. Germline values: CDR1 SNHLY, CDR2 FYNNEI. Trimming left V 9 bases short and J 6 bases short, with 12 bases between. CDR3 loop: CASSGPLNSPLHF. CDR3 nucleotides: TGTGCCAGTTCCGGACCCCTTAATTCACCCCTCCACTTT.

A single count supports this clonotype. V gene TRBV29-1 combines with J gene TRBJ2-1; no firm D call. Looked up from germline, CDR1 is SQVTM and CDR2 is ANQGSEA. The germline V and J ends were trimmed by 5 bases and 5 bases, with 13 bases remaining between them. This CDR3 contains 13 residues. The CDR3 here is CSVSEGKDNEQFF. The CDR3 bases are TGCAGCGTTTCCGAAGGGAAGGACAATGAGCAGTTCTTC.

The rearrangement uses TRBV6-1 and TRBJ2-7; possibly TRBD2 for D (6 bases). CDR3 length: 14 amino acids. The V and J ends lost 1 base and 3 bases respectively, with 10 bases between them. Germline loops: CDR1 MNHNS, CDR2 SASEGT. This CDR3 reads CASSEGRTIYEQYV. The DNA for the CDR3 is TGTGCCAGCAGTGAAGGGCGGACTATCTACGAGCAGTACGTC.

The DNA of the CDR3 is TGTGCCAGCTCACGCGGGACAGATCGAGAGACCCAGTACTTC. Encoded protein: CASSRGTDRETQYF. The rearrangement joins TRBV18 to TRBJ2-5, with D possibly matching TRBD1 (7 bases). CDR1 and CDR2 (germline): KGHSH, LQKENI. Trimming took off 4 bases at V and 4 bases at J, with 13 bases between the two ends. CDR3 length: 14 residues.

The rearrangement links TRBV12-3 or TRBV12-4 to TRBJ2-2; D unresolved. There are 14 residues in the CDR3. With 3 bases removed from V and 0 bases from J, the gap between germline ends came to 5 bases. CDR3 DNA sequence: TGTGCCAGCAGTTTTCTTCCGAACACCGGGGAGCTGTTTTTT. Its protein product is CASSFLPNTGELFF.

This clonotype was detected a few times. The V and J genes are TRBV7-8 and TRBJ2-3; TRBD1 matches 7 bases. The length of the CDR3 is 15 residues. V lost 1 base and J lost 6; bases outside the gene matches: 7. Germline CDR1 is SGHVS and CDR2 is FQNEAQ. In DNA form, the CDR3 reads TGTGCCAGCAGCTTAGATGCAGGGGGTTTTGATACGCAGTATTTT. Its translation is CASSLDAGGFDTQYF.

The chain recombines TRBV6-5 with TRBJ2-3; 7 bases are a match to TRBD1. Trimming cost V 0 bases and J 6 bases; bases outside gene matches: 9. Per germline, CDR1 MNHEY and CDR2 SVGAGI. The CDR3 extends over 16 amino acids. CDR3 region: CASSYSWMTGSDTQYF. The CDR3 DNA is TGTGCCAGCAGTTACTCTTGGATGACAGGGTCGGATACGCAGTATTTT.

This clonotype was counted only a few times. The chain recombines TRBV3-1 with TRBJ1-3, with D hard to call. The germline V gene has CDR1 LGHDT and CDR2 YNNKEL (reference sequence). The V end was cut by 3 bases, the J end by 0 bases, with 12 bases between. This CDR3 comprises 16 residues. This chain's CDR3 is CASSQTAWASGNTIYF. CDR3 coding DNA: TGTGCCAGCAGCCAGACGGCCTGGGCCTCTGGAAACACCATATATTTT. The whole variable domain, filled in from reference TRBV3-1 and TRBJ1-3, reads DTAVSQTPKYLVTQMGNDKSIKCEQNLGHDTMYWYKQDSKKFLKIMFSYNNKELIINETVPNRFSPKSPDKAHLNLHINSLELGDSAVYFCASSQTAWASGNTIYFGEGSWLTVV.

This chain uses TRBV5-1 with TRBJ1-1, with TRBD1 as a possible D gene (6 bases). The CDR3 covers 14 residues. With 5 bases removed from V and 4 bases from J, the gap between germline ends came to 15 bases. The germline CDR1 and CDR2 sequences are SGHRS and YFSETQ. The CDR3 spells CASSPDRTGTEAFF. The DNA for the CDR3 is TGCGCCAGCAGTCCTGACAGGACCGGCACTGAAGCTTTCTTT.

This clonotype came up many times. The chain combines TRBV7-2 with TRBJ2-5, with TRBD2 as a possible D gene (7 bases). V gave up 5 bases and J gave up 4 bases, with 14 bases separating them. CDR1 is SGHTA, CDR2 FQGNSA, per germline. CDR3 length: 14 residues. CDR3 nucleotides: TGTGCCAGCAGCCTAGGGGGGGCGGGAGAGACCCAGTACTTC. Translation: CASSLGGAGETQYF.

V and J are TRBV20-1 and TRBJ2-1; 7 nucleotides match TRBD2. The germline gives CDR1 DFQATT, CDR2 SNEGSKA (reference sequence). V dropped 6 bases and J dropped 2; count of bases not matched to a gene: 10. The CDR3 length is 15 residues. DNA for the CDR3: TGCAGTGCCCGGGTCGGAGCGGGAACCTACAATGAGCAGTTCTTC. Its protein product is CSARVGAGTYNEQFF.